The source of this T cell receptor (beta chain) is a study of control samples from healthy donors and cancer patients. Trimming stripped 2 bases from V and 3 bases from J, with 8 bases between. Germline V lookup: CDR1 MNHEY, CDR2 SMNVEV (reference sequence). This CDR3 region has 14 residues. This table comes from immunoSEQ multiplex PCR, and its TCRdb copy is limited to in-frame clones, with some not included. The sample has around 100,000 clones, around 90% seen once. The sequenced sample was blood. The J gene is TRBJ1-5, the V gene TRBV27; no definite D call. The TCR originated in a human donor in good health. The donor label of this sample is uncertain. The CDR3 reads CASSLRRDNQPQHF. DNA of the CDR3: TGTGCCAGCAGTTTACGGCGGGACAATCAGCCCCAGCATTTT.